This passage covers 5 T cell receptor beta chains from one sample sequenced in a study of blood T cell repertoires in COVID-19. The data were produced by immunoSEQ multiplex PCR, yet TCRdb's version contains in-frame clones alone and is incomplete. The sample yields about 61,000 clones, about nine tenths seen once. The sequencing input was peripheral blood. The source is a woman aged 50 to 60 with active or convalescent COVID-19.

The gene calls are TRBV7-3 and TRBJ2-3; D is possibly TRBD2 (6 bases). The CDR3 contains 14 residues. Germline V gives CDR1 SGHTA, CDR2 FQGTGA. The germline V and J ends were trimmed by 3 bases and 1 base, with 8 bases remaining between them. The CDR3 here is CASSFGSRTDTQYF. CDR3 nucleotide sequence: TGTGCCAGCAGCTTCGGGAGTCGCACAGATACGCAGTATTTT.

The chain employs TRBV2 and TRBJ2-7, with 9 bases identical to TRBD1. CDR1 is SNHLY, CDR2 FYNNEI, per germline. The CDR3 is 15 amino acids. V shed 6 bases, J shed 0 bases, and the junction held 6 bases outside the gene matches. The CDR3 DNA reads TGTGCCAGCAGCCAACCGGGACAGGGCTCCTACGAGCAGTACTTC. Its translation: CASSQPGQGSYEQYF.

The chain joins TRBV29-1 to TRBJ1-1, with unresolved D. CDR1 is SQVTM, CDR2 ANQGSEA, per germline. Trimming removed 4 bases at V and 1 base at J, with 4 bases between. The CDR3 spans 11 residues. The CDR3 loop is CSVGRNTEAFF. Written as DNA, the CDR3 is TGCAGCGTTGGCAGGAACACTGAAGCTTTCTTT.

This chain links TRBV3-1 (or the pseudogene TRBV3-2) with TRBJ2-1; 10 nucleotides agree with TRBD2. The trim removed 3 bases at V and 6 bases at J, leaving 5 bases unmatched. Germline V lookup: CDR1 LGHDT, CDR2 YNNKEL (reference sequence). The CDR3 length is 15 residues. CDR3 protein: CASSQGSGRGNEQFF. The CDR3 nucleotides are TGTGCCAGCAGCCAGGGAAGCGGGAGGGGCAATGAGCAGTTCTTC.

This sequence joins TRBV9 and TRBJ2-2; tentatively, D is TRBD1 (6 bases). The germline V gene encodes CDR1 SGDLS and CDR2 YYNGEE. This CDR3 has 18 amino acids. V lost 0 bases and J lost 5, with 20 bases in between. The CDR3 region is CASSVEPEGRGSTGELFF. The CDR3 bases are TGTGCCAGCAGCGTAGAACCTGAGGGCAGGGGTTCGACCGGGGAGCTGTTTTTT.